The 21 T cell receptor beta chains below all came from one sample that was sequenced in a study of cytomegalovirus exposure and HLA in healthy donors. Using immunoSEQ multiplex PCR, the repertoire was profiled, and TCRdb retains in-frame clones only, with some absent. The sample carries about 360,000 clones, just over 85% recorded once. The sequenced material came from PBMCs. These receptors all stem from a woman aged 18-29 years in good health and CMV-seronegative.

V and J are TRBV27 and TRBJ1-2; D is possibly TRBD1 (6 bases). Germline-derived CDR1 and CDR2 are MNHEY and SMNVEV (reference sequence). Trimming cost V 3 bases and J 4 bases, with 15 bases left between them. CDR3 length: 15 amino acids. This chain's CDR3 is CASSFFGQGSYGYTF. DNA for the CDR3: TGTGCCAGCAGTTTCTTTGGGCAGGGGAGCTATGGCTACACCTTC.

This chain uses TRBV29-1 with TRBJ2-5; 8 bases are shared with TRBD1. The junction had 11 bases not matched to a gene; V was cut back by 4 bases and J by 7 bases. From germline, CDR1 is SQVTM and CDR2 ANQGSEA. CDR3 length: 14 residues. CDR3 nucleotides: TGCAGCGTTGTGCCGGGACAGGTGTGGGGGACCCAGTACTTC. Translated: CSVVPGQVWGTQYF.

The gene calls are TRBV28 and TRBJ2-5; the D gene is possibly TRBD2 (6 bases). Germline V lookup: CDR1 MDHEN, CDR2 SYDVKM. Trimming pared 2 bases from V and 5 bases from J, leaving 15 bases between. The length of the CDR3 is 15 residues. The DNA for the CDR3 is TGTGCCAGCAGTTTAGCTGCCGGGGGAGAGGAGACCCAGTACTTC. It specifies CASSLAAGGEETQYF.

The J gene is TRBJ2-7, the V gene TRBV10-3; a weak D match, TRBD1 (5 bases). Trimming left V 3 bases short and J 2 bases short, with 8 bases between. This CDR3 spans 13 amino acids. Germline loops: CDR1 ENHRY, CDR2 SYGVKD. CDR3 in amino acids: CAISERGTYEQYF. CDR3 nucleotide sequence: TGTGCCATCAGTGAAAGGGGTACCTACGAGCAGTACTTC.

In this sample, this clone turned up once. The chain has TRBV7-9 and TRBJ1-1, with D possibly being TRBD1 (5 bases). The V gene lost 1 base and the J gene lost 13 bases, with 10 bases spanning the gap. CDR1 SEHNR and CDR2 FQNEAQ come from the germline V gene (reference sequence). The CDR3 spans 11 residues. CDR3 coding DNA: TGTGCCAGCAGCTTAGGGCAGGGAGGTTTCTTT. Translating gives CASSLGQGGFF.

This chain uses TRBV30 with TRBJ2-1, with TRBD2 identical over 9 bases. CDR3 length equals 16 residues. The J segment lost 4 bases and the V segment lost 2 bases, leaving 9 bases of the junction unmatched. CDR1 GTSNPN and CDR2 SVGIG come from the germline V gene (reference sequence). The CDR3 nucleotides are TGTGCCTGGAGTAACCCCCCCAGCGGGGGGTACAATGAGCAGTTCTTC. This translates into CAWSNPPSGGYNEQFF.

V gene TRBV30 combines with J gene TRBJ1-6; D possibly corresponds to TRBD1 (5 bases). The germline V and J ends were trimmed by 3 bases and 8 bases, with 17 bases remaining between them. Germline assignment: CDR1 GTSNPN and CDR2 SVGIG (reference sequence). This CDR3 is built from 15 residues. The CDR3 reads CAWRFSRGWDSPLHF. The CDR3 DNA is TGTGCCTGGAGATTTAGTAGGGGCTGGGATTCACCCCTCCACTTT.

V is TRBV5-1 and J is TRBJ2-7, with D perhaps TRBD1 (6 bases). Between the trimmed V and J ends, which lost 5 bases and 0 bases, there was a span of 12 bases. CDR3 length: 14 residues. From germline, CDR1 is SGHRS and CDR2 YFSETQ. The chain's CDR3 is CASSVQGSSYEQYF. Written as DNA, the CDR3 is TGCGCCAGCAGTGTGCAGGGGAGCTCCTACGAGCAGTACTTC.

The genes are TRBV6-1 and TRBJ2-7, with 13 bases matching TRBD2. After removal of 2 bases from V and 3 bases from J, the junction contained 4 bases not matched to a gene. CDR3 length equals 16 residues. Germline V gene data show CDR1 as MNHNS and CDR2 as SASEGT. CDR3 nucleotides: TGTGCCAGCAGTGAATTTGGGACTAGCGGGGTCTACGAGCAGTACTTC. Residues: CASSEFGTSGVYEQYF.

The chain is built from TRBV11-2 and TRBJ2-7, with TRBD1 matching 7 bases. The CDR3 spans 13 residues. CDR1 and CDR2 (germline): SGHAT, FQNNGV. The junction had 5 bases not matched to a gene; V was cut back by 5 bases and J by 4 bases. The CDR3 loop reads CASSQGVDYEQYF. The CDR3 region has the DNA TGTGCCAGCAGCCAGGGGGTGGATTACGAGCAGTACTTC. The full variable domain, completed using reference TRBV11-2 and TRBJ2-7, is EAGVAQSPRYKIIEKRQSVAFWCNPISGHATLYWYQQILGQGPKLLIQFQNNGVVDDSQLPKDRFSAERLKGVDSTLKIQPAKLEDSAVYLCASSQGVDYEQYFGPGTRLTVT.

The J gene is TRBJ1-2, the V gene TRBV7-9; 10 positions agree with TRBD1. The CDR3 has 15 residues. J was trimmed by 6 bases and V by 4 bases; bases with no gene match: 8. Per germline, CDR1 SEHNR and CDR2 FQNEAQ (reference sequence). The CDR3 reads CASSWGDRGQDGYTF. The CDR3, as DNA: TGTGCCAGCAGCTGGGGGGACAGGGGTCAAGATGGCTACACCTTC.

The J gene is TRBJ2-2, the V gene TRBV18; 9 nucleotides agree with TRBD2. The CDR3 has 16 residues. The germline V gene encodes CDR1 KGHSH and CDR2 LQKENI. Trimming removed 3 bases from V and 4 bases from J; junction bases left unmatched: 6. CDR3 sequence reads: CASSPRLAGATGELFF. DNA of the CDR3: TGTGCCAGCTCACCCCGTTTAGCGGGGGCCACCGGGGAGCTGTTTTTT. Full variable domain (missing parts from reference TRBV18 and TRBJ2-2): NAGVMQNPRHLVRRRGQEARLRCSPMKGHSHVYWYRQLPEEGLKFMVYLQKENIIDESGMPKERFSAEFPKEGPSILRIQQVVRGDSAAYFCASSPRLAGATGELFFGEGSRLTVL.

The chain combines TRBV27 with TRBJ2-2, with D tentatively TRBD1 (6 bases). Trimming took off 5 bases at V and 7 bases at J, with 14 bases between the two ends. This CDR3 has 14 residues. CDR1 and CDR2 (germline): MNHEY, SMNVEV (reference sequence). In DNA, the CDR3 is TGTGCCAGCAGTATCGACAGGTCTTTCGGGGAGCTGTTTTTT. The encoded protein is CASSIDRSFGELFF.

The J gene is TRBJ1-2, the V gene TRBV2; 10 bases fit TRBD1. The CDR3 is 16 residues long. Germline values: CDR1 SNHLY, CDR2 FYNNEI. Trimming took 6 bases from V and 1 from J; bases not matched to a gene: 8. CDR3 coding DNA: TGTGCCAGCAGGGAATGGACAGGGGGACTTAACTATGGCTACACCTTC. Amino acids: CASREWTGGLNYGYTF.

J is TRBJ1-2 and V is TRBV7-8; 9 bases fit TRBD1. The V and J ends lost 3 bases and 3 bases, in that order; junction bases with no gene match: 5. Germline CDR1 is SGHVS and CDR2 is FQNEAQ. This CDR3 is 15 amino acids long. CDR3 sequence: CASSFIRTGDYGYTF. As DNA, the CDR3 is TGTGCCAGCAGCTTTATACGGACAGGGGACTATGGCTACACCTTC.

This rearrangement joins TRBV5-1 to TRBJ2-3; maybe TRBD2 (6 bases). In germline, CDR1 is SGHRS, CDR2 YFSETQ. The CDR3 extends over 15 amino acids. The V gene lost 3 bases and the J gene lost 0 bases, with 11 bases spanning the gap. CDR3: CASSWPSASTDTQYF. The CDR3 DNA reads as TGCGCCAGCAGCTGGCCTAGCGCAAGCACAGATACGCAGTATTTT.

The J gene is TRBJ2-3, the V gene TRBV13; TRBD2 matches at 8 bases. The CDR3 has 16 amino acids. V was clipped by 4 bases and J by 0 bases; unmatched bases: 6. The germline V gene has CDR1 PRHDT and CDR2 FYEKMQ (reference sequence). CDR3: CASSSSVAGSTDTQYF. CDR3 coding DNA: TGTGCCAGCAGCTCTAGCGTAGCGGGGAGCACAGATACGCAGTATTTT.

This sequence joins TRBV9 and TRBJ2-7; 9 positions agree with TRBD1. The CDR3 runs 14 residues. CDR1 is SGDLS, CDR2 YYNGEE, per germline. The V segment lost 3 bases and the J segment 6 bases; nucleotides outside the gene matches: 7. This CDR3 is CASSARTGDLEQYF. CDR3 bases: TGTGCCAGCAGCGCCAGGACAGGGGATCTCGAGCAGTACTTC.

The chain couples TRBV2 to TRBJ2-2; 9 bases line up with TRBD1. J gave up 3 bases and V 9 bases, and 8 bases lay outside the gene matches. In germline, CDR1 is SNHLY, CDR2 FYNNEI. The CDR3 runs 15 residues. The CDR3 coding sequence is TGTGCCAGTAAGAAACAGGGGGCGTACACCGGGGAGCTGTTTTTT. As protein: CASKKQGAYTGELFF.

The rearrangement joins TRBV4-2 to TRBJ2-4; 9 bases are shared with TRBD1. Germline loops: CDR1 LGHNA, CDR2 YNFKEQ. Trimming took 3 bases from V and 8 from J; bases not matched to a gene: 5. The CDR3 runs 14 residues. The CDR3, as DNA: TGTGCCAGCAGCCACCGGACAGGGGCGGACATTCAGTACTTC. As protein: CASSHRTGADIQYF.

The chain's CDR3 is CASSEGDIRTDTQYF. The CDR3 nucleotides are TGTGCCAGCAGCGAGGGGGACATCCGCACAGATACGCAGTATTTT. The chain is built from TRBV27 and TRBJ2-3; TRBD1 might be the D (6 bases). Trimming shortened V by 6 bases and J by 1 base, and 14 bases separated the two germline ends. CDR3 length: 15 amino acids. Germline V lookup: CDR1 MNHEY, CDR2 SMNVEV (reference sequence).